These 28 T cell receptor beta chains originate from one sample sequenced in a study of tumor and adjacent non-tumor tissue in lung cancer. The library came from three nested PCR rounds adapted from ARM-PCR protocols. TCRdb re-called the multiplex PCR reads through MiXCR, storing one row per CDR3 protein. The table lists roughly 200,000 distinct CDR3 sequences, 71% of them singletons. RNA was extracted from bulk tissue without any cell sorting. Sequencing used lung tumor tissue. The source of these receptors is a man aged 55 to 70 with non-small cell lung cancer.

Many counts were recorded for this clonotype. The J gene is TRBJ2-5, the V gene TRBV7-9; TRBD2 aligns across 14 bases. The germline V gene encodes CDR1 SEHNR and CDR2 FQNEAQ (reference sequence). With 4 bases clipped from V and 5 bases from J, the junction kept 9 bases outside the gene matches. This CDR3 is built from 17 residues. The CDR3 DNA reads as TGTGCCAGCAGCTCGACTAGCGGGAGGGCTCCTGGGGAGACCCAGTACTTC. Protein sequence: CASSSTSGRAPGETQYF.

The CDR3 DNA follows: TGTGCCAGCAGCCCCCAACCGGGTTGGAGGCAAGAGACCCAGTACTTC. It codes for CASSPQPGWRQETQYF. The J gene is TRBJ2-5, the V gene TRBV11-2; TRBD2 is a possible D gene (5 bases). CDR3 size: 16 residues. V gave up 5 bases and J gave up 2 bases, with 18 bases separating them. Per germline, CDR1 SGHAT and CDR2 FQNNGV.

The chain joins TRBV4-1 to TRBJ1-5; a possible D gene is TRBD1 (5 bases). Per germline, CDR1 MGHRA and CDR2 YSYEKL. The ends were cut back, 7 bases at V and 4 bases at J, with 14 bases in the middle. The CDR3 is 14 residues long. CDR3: CASNSGIGNQPQHF. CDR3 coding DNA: TGCGCCAGCAACTCAGGGATAGGGAATCAGCCCCAGCATTTT.

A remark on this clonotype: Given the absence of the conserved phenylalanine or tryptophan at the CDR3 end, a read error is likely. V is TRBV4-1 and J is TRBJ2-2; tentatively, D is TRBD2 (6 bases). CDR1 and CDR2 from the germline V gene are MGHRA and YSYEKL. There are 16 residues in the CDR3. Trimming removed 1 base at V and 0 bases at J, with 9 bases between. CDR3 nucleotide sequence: TGCGCCAGCAGCCAAGTTCCGGGGGCGAACACCGGGGAGCTGTTTCTT. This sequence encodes CASSQVPGANTGELFL.

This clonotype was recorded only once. In DNA form, the CDR3 reads TGTGCCAGCAGCAAGAATCTCGGGAACTATGGCTACACCTTC. It yields the protein CASSKNLGNYGYTF. V is TRBV7-8 and J is TRBJ1-2; no definite D call. CDR3 length: 14 amino acids. Between the trimmed V and J ends, which lost 5 bases and 2 bases, there was a span of 12 bases. From germline, CDR1 is SGHVS and CDR2 FQNEAQ.

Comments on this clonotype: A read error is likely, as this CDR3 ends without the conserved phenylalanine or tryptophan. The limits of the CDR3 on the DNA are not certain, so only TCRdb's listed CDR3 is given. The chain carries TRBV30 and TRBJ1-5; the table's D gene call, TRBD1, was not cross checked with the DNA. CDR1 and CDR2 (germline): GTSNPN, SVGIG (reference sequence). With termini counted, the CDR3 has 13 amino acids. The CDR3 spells CVWGPGGGQPQHL.

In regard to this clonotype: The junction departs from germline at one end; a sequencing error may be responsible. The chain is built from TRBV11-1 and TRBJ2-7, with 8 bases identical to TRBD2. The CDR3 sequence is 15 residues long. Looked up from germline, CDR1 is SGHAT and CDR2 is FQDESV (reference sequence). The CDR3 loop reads CVSSQRGGSSYEQNF. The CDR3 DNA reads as TGTGTCAGCAGCCAACGCGGGGGGAGCTCCTACGAGCAGAACTTC.

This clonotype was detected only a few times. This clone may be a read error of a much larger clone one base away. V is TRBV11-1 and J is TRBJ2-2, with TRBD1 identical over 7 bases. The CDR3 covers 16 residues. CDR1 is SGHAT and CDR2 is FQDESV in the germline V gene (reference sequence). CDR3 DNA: TGTGTCAGCAGCCTACAGACAGGGCTCCAGGGCGGGGAGCTGTTTTTT. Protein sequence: CVSSLQTGLQGGELFF. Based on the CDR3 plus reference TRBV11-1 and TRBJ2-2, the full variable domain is EAEVAQSPRYKITEKSQAVAFWCDPISGHATLYWYRQILGQGPELLVQFQDESVVDDSQLPKDRFSAERLKGVDSTLKIQPAELGDSAMYLCVSSLQTGLQGGELFFGEGSRLTVL.

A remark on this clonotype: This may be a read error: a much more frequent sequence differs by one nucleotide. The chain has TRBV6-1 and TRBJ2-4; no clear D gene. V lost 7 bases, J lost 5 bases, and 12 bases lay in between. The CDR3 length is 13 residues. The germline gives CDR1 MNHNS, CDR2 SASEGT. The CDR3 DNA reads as TGTGCCAGCATCCGGACGGAAGAAAACATTCAGTACTTC. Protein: CASIRTEENIQYF.

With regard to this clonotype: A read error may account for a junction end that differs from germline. For the CDR3, the DNA is TGTACCAGCAGCTTACGCGGAGGGAATGAGCAGTTCTTC. Protein sequence: CTSSLRGGNEQFF. V is TRBV5-6 and J is TRBJ2-1; D is possibly TRBD2 (6 bases). The CDR3 extends over 13 amino acids. From germline, CDR1 is SGHDT and CDR2 YYEEEE. The variable domain in full, completed from reference TRBV5-6 and TRBJ2-1, reads DAGVTQSPTHLIKTRGQQVTLRCSPKSGHDTVSWYQQALGQGPQFIFQYYEEEERQRGNFPDRFSGHQFPNYSSELNVNALLLGDSALYLCTSSLRGGNEQFFGPGTRLTVL.

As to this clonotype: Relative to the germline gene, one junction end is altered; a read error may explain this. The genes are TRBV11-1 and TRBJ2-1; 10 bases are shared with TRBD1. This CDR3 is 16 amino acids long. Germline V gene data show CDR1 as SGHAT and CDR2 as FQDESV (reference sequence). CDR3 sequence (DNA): TGTGTCAGCAACCATGTCGGGACAGGGGACTACAATGAGCAGTTCTTC. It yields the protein CVSNHVGTGDYNEQFF.

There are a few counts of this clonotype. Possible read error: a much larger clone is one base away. CDR3 nucleotide sequence: TGTGCCAGCACCAACAGGGATTCAAACACTCAGTACTTC. As protein: CASTNRDSNTQYF. The chain couples TRBV6-5 to TRBJ2-4; a possible D gene is TRBD1 (6 bases). The CDR3 contains 13 residues. The V gene's germline CDR1 is MNHEY and CDR2 SVGAGI.

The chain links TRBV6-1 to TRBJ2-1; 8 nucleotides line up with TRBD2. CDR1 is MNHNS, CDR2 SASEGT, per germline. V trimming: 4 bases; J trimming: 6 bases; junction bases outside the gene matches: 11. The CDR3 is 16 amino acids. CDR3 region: CASSGWTSWRANEQFF. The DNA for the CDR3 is TGTGCCAGCAGTGGTTGGACTAGCTGGAGGGCCAATGAGCAGTTCTTC.

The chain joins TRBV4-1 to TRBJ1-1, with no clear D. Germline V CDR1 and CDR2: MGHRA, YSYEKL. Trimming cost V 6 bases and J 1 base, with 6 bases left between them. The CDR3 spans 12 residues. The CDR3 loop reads CASRWGNTEAFF. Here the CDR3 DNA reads TGCGCCAGCAGGTGGGGGAACACTGAAGCTTTCTTT.

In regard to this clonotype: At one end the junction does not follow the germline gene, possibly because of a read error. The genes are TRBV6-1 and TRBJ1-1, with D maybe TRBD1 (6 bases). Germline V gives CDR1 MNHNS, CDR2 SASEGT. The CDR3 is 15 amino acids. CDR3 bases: TGTGCCAGCAGCGATGGGCCGGGGGCCGGGACTGAAGCTTCCTTT. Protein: CASSDGPGAGTEASF.

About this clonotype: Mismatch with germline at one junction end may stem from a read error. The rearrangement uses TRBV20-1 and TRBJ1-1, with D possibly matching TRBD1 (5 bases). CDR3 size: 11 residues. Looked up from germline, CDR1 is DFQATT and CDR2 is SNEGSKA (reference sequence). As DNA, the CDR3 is TGCAGTTCTAGGGGTGTGTTGGAAGCTTTCTTT. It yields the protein CSSRGVLEAFF.

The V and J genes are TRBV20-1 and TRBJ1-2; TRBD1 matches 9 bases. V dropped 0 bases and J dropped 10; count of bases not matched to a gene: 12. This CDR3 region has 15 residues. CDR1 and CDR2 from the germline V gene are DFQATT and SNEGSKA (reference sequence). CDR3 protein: CSARDIQGANYDYTF. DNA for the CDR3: TGCAGTGCTAGAGACATACAGGGGGCTAACTACGACTACACCTTC.

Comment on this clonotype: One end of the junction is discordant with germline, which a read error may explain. This CDR3 reads CASSQVTGANYDYTF. DNA for the CDR3: TGCGCCAGCAGCCAAGTGACCGGGGCTAACTATGACTACACCTTC. This chain uses TRBV4-3 with TRBJ1-2; a weak D match, TRBD1 (5 bases). This CDR3 contains 15 residues. The germline gives CDR1 LGHNA, CDR2 YSLEER.

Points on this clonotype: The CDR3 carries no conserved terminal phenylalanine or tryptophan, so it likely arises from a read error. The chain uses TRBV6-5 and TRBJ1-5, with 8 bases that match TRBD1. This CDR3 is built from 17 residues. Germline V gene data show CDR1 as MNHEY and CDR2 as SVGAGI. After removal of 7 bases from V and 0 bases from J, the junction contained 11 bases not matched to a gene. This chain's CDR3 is CASIRTGNGNSNQPQHY. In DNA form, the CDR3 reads TGTGCCAGCATCAGGACAGGGAATGGCAATAGCAATCAGCCCCAGCATTAT.

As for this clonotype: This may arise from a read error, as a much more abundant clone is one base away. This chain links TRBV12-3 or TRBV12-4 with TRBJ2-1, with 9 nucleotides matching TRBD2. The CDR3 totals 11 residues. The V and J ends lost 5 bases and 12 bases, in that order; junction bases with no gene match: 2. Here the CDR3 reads CASSQLAGQFF. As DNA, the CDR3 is TGTGCCAGCAGTCAACTAGCGGGGCAGTTCTTC.

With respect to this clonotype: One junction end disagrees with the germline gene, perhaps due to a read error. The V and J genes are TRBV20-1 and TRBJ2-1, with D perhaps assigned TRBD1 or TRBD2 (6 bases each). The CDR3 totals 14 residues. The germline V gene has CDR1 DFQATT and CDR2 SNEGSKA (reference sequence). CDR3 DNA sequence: TGCAGTGCCAGAGCGGGTATTGGGACATGGGGACAGTTCTTC. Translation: CSARAGIGTWGQFF.

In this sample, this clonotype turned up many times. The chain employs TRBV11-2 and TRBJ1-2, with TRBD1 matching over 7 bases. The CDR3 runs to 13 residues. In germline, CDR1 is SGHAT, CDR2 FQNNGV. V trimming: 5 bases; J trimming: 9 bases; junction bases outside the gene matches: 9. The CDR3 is CASSLNDRASYTF. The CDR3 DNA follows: TGTGCCAGCAGCCTAAACGACAGGGCCAGCTACACCTTC.

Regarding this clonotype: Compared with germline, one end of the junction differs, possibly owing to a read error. The CDR3 protein is CTSSDRVGIGELFF. CDR3 sequence (DNA): TGCACCAGCAGCGACAGGGTGGGAATCGGGGAGCTGTTTTTT. This chain joins TRBV10-2 and TRBJ2-2; 7 positions agree with TRBD1. There are 14 residues in the CDR3. CDR1 WSHSY and CDR2 SAAADI come from the germline V gene.

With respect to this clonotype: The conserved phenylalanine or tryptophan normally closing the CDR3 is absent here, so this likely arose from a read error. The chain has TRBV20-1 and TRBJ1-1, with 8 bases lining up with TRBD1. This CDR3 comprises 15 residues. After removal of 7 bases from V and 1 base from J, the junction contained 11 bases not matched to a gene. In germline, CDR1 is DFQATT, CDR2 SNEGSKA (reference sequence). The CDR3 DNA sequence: TGCAGTGTCAGCTCCGGGACAGGTGGGAACACTGAAGCTTTCCTT. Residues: CSVSSGTGGNTEAFL.

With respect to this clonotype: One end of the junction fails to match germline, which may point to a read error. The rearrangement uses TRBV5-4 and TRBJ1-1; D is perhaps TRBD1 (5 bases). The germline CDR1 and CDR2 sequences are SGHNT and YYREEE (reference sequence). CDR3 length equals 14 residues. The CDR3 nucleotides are TGTGACAGCAGCCGTGGGACCCAGAACACTGAAGCTTTCTTT. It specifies CDSSRGTQNTEAFF.

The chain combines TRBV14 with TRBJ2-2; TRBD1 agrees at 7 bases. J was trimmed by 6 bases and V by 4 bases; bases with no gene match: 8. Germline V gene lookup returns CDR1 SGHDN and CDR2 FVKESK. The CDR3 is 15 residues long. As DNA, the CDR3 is TGTGCCAGCAGCCCACGTGACAGGGATGCCGGGGAGCTGTTTTTT. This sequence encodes CASSPRDRDAGELFF.

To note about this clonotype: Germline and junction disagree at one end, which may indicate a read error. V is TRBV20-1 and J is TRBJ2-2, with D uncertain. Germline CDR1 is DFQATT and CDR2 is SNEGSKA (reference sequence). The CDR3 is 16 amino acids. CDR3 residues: CSAREGMGEYTGELFF. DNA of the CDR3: TGCAGTGCTAGAGAGGGGATGGGTGAGTACACCGGAGAGCTGTTTTTT.

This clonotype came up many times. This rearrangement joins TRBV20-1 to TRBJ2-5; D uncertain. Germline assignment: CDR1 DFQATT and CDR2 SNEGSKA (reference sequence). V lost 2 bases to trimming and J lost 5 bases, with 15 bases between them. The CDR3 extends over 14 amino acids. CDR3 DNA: TGCAGTGCTAGACTCGCCCTCACCTCGGAGACCCAGTACTTC. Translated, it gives CSARLALTSETQYF.